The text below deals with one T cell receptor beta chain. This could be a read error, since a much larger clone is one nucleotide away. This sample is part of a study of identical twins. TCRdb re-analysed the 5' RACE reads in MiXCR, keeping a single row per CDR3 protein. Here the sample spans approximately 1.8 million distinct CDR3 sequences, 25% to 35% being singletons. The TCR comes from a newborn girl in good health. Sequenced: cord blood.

The CDR3, as DNA: TGCACCCTGGACAGGGGCAAAAACATTCAGTACTTC. Amino acids: CTLDRGKNIQYF. The chain joins TRBV29-1 to TRBJ2-4; 9 positions match TRBD1. Germline loops: CDR1 SQVTM, CDR2 ANQGSEA. This CDR3 contains 12 residues.